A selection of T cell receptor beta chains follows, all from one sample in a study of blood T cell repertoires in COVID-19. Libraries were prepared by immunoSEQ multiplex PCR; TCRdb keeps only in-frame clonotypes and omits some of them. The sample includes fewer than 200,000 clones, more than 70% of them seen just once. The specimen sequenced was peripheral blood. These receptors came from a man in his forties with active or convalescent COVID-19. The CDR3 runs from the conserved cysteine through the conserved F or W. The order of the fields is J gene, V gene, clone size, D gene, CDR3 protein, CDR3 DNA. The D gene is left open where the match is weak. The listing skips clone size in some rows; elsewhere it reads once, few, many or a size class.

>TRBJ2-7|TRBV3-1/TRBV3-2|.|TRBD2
CASSPGRVQYF
TGTGCCAGCAGCCCGGGGAGGGTCCAATACTTC
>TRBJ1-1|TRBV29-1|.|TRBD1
CSVEPYRGTEAFF
TGCAGCGTTGAACCCTACAGGGGCACTGAAGCTTTCTTT
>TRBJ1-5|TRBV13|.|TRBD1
CASSLGGQGHQPQHF
TGTGCCAGCAGCTTAGGGGGACAGGGGCATCAGCCCCAGCATTTT
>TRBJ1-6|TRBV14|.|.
CASSLTSGIVPNSPLHF
TGTGCCAGCAGCCTTACCTCCGGGATCGTTCCTAATTCACCCCTCCACTTT
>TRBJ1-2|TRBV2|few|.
CASRDSLGGYTF
TGTGCCAGCAGGGACAGCTTGGGCGGCTACACCTTC
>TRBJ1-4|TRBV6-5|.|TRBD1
CASAGTANEKLFF
TGTGCCAGCGCCGGGACAGCTAATGAAAAACTGTTTTTT
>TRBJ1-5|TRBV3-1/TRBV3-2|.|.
CASSHGRRDQPQHF
TGTGCCAGCAGCCACGGCAGGAGGGATCAGCCCCAGCATTTT
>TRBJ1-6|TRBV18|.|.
CASSPQGGRVNSPLHF
TGTGCCAGCTCACCACAGGGAGGGAGGGTGAATTCACCCCTCCACTTT
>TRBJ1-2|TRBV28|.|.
CASSSPGRSDGYTF
TGTGCCAGCAGTTCCCCGGGGAGGTCCGATGGCTACACCTTC
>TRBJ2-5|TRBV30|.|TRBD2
CAWSSFSGVAGGVQETQYF
TGTGCCTGGAGTTCCTTCTCCGGGGTCGCGGGGGGGGTACAAGAGACCCAGTACTTC
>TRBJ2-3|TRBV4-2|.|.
CASSQDTGTAQYF
TGTGCCAGCAGCCAAGATACGGGTACTGCGCAGTATTTT
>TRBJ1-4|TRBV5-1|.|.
CASSLGREGEKLFF
TGCGCCAGCAGCTTGGGGCGGGAGGGAGAAAAACTGTTTTTT
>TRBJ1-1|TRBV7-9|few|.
CASSWGAWEETEAFF
TGTGCCAGCAGCTGGGGCGCCTGGGAAGAGACTGAAGCTTTCTTT
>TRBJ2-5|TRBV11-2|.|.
CASSSGELAQETQYF
TGTGCCAGCAGCTCCGGAGAACTAGCCCAAGAGACCCAGTACTTC
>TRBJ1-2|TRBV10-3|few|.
CATNSPSVYGYTF
TGTGCCACCAATAGTCCCTCGGTCTATGGCTACACCTTC
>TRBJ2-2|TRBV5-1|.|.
CASSLDRGANTGELFF
TGCGCCAGCAGCTTGGACCGGGGGGCTAACACCGGGGAGCTGTTTTTT